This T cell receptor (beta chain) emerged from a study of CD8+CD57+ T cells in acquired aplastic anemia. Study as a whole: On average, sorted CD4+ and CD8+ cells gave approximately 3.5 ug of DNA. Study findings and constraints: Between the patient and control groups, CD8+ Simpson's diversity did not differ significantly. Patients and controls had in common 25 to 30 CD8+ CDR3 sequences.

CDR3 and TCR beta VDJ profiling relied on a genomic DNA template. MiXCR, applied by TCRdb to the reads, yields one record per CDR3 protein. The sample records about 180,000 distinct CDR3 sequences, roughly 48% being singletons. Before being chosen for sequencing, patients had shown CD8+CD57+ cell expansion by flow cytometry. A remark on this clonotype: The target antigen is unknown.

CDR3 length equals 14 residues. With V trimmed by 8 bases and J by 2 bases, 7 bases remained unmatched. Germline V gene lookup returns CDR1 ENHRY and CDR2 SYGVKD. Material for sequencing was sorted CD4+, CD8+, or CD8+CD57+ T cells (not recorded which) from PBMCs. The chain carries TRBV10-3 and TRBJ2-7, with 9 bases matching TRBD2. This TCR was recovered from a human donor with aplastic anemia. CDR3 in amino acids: CAISAGGLPYEQYF. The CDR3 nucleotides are TGTGCCATCTCGGCGGGAGGGCTACCCTACGAGCAGTACTTC.